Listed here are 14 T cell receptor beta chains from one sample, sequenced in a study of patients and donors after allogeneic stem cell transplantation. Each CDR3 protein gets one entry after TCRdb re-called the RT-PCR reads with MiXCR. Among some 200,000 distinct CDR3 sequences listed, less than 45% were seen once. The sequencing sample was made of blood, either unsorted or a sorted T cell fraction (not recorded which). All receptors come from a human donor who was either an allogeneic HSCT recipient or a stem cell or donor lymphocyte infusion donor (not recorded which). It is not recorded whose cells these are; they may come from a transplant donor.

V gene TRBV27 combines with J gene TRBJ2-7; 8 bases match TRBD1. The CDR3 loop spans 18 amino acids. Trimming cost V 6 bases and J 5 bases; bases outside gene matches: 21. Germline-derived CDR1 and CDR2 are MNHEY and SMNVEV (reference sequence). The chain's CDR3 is CASRGTLGFVQGDHEQYF. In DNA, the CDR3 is TGTGCCAGCAGGGGGACACTGGGATTCGTACAGGGGGACCACGAGCAGTACTTC.

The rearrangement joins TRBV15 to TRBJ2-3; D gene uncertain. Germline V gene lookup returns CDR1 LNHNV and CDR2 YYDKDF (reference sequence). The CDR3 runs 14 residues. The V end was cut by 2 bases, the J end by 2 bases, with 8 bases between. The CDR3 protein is CATSRQVDTDTQYF. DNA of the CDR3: TGTGCCACCAGCAGACAGGTGGACACAGATACGCAGTATTTT. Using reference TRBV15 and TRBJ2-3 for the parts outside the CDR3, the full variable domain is DAMVIQNPRYQVTQFGKPVTLSCSQTLNHNVMYWYQQKSSQAPKLLFHYYDKDFNNEADTPDNFQSRRPNTSFCFLDIRSPGLGDTAMYLCATSRQVDTDTQYFGPGTRLTVL.

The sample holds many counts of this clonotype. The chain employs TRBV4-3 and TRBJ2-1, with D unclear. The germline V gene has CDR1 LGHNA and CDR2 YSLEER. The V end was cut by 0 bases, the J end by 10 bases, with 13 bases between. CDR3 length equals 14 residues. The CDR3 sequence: CASSQDRPPAEQFF. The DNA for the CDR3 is TGCGCCAGCAGCCAAGATCGGCCCCCTGCCGAGCAGTTCTTC.

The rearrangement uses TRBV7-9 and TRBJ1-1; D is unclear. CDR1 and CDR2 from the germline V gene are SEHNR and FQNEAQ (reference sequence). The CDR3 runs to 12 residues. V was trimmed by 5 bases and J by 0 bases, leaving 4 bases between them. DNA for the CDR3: TGTGCCAGCAGCCAACTGAACACTGAAGCTTTCTTT. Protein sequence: CASSQLNTEAFF.

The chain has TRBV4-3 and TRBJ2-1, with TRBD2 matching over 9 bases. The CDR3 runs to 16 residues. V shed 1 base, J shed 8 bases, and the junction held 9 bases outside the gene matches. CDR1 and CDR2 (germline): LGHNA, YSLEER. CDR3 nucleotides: TGCGCCAGCAGCCAAGGTCAACTAGCGGGTGGGGATGAGCAGTTCTTC. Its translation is CASSQGQLAGGDEQFF.

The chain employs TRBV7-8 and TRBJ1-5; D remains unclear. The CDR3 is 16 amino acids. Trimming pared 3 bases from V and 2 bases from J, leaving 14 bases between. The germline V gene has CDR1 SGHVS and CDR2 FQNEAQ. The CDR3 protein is CASSFTAIGGNQPQHF. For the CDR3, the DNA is TGTGCCAGCAGCTTCACGGCTATCGGGGGCAATCAGCCCCAGCATTTT.

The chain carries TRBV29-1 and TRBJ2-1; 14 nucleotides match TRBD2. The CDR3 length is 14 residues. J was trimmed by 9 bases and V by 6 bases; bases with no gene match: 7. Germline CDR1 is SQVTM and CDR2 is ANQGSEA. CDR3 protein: CSVRGLAGEAEQFF. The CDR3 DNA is TGCAGCGTGCGGGGACTAGCGGGAGAGGCTGAGCAGTTCTTC.

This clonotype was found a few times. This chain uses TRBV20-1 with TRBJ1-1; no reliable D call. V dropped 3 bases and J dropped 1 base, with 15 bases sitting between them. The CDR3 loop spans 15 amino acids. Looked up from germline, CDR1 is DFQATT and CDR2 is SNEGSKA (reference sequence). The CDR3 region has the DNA TGCAGTGCTAGCCTCCCTAGAGGGCAGAACACTGAAGCTTTCTTT. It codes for CSASLPRGQNTEAFF.

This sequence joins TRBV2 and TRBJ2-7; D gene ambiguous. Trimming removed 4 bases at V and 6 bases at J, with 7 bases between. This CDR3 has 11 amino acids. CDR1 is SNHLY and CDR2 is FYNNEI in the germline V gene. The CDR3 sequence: CASSALTEQYF. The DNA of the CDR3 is TGTGCCAGCAGTGCCCTCACCGAGCAGTACTTC. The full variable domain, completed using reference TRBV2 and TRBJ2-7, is EPEVTQTPSHQVTQMGQEVILRCVPISNHLYFYWYRQILGQKVEFLVSFYNNEISEKSEIFDDQFSVERPDGSNFTLKIRSTKLEDSAMYFCASSALTEQYFGPGTRLTVT.

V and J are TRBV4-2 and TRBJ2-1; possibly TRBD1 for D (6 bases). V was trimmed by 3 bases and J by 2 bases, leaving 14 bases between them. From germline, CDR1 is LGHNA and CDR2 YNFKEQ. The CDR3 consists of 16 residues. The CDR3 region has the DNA TGTGCCAGCAGCCAGAGGGCACAGGGAACCTACAATGAGCAGTTCTTC. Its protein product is CASSQRAQGTYNEQFF.

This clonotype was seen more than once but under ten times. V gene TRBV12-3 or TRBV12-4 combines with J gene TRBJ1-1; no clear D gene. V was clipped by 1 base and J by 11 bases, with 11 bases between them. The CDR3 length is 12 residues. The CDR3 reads CASSLGPSGAFF. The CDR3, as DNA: TGTGCCAGCAGTTTAGGTCCGTCCGGGGCTTTCTTT.

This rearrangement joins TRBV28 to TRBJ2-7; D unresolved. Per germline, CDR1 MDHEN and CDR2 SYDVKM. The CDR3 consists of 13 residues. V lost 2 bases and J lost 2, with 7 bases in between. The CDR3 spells CASSLAVPYEQYF. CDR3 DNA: TGTGCCAGCAGTTTAGCTGTTCCCTACGAGCAGTACTTC.

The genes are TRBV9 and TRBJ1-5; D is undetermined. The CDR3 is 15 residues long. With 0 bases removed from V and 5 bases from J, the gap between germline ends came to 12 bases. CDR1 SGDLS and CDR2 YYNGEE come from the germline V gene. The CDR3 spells CASSVGSGADQPQHF. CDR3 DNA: TGTGCCAGCAGCGTAGGCTCAGGAGCAGATCAGCCCCAGCATTTT. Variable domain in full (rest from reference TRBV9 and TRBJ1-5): DSGVTQTPKHLITATGQRVTLRCSPRSGDLSVYWYQQSLDQGLQFLIQYYNGEERAKGNILERFSAQQFPDLHSELNLSSLELGDSALYFCASSVGSGADQPQHFGDGTRLSIL.

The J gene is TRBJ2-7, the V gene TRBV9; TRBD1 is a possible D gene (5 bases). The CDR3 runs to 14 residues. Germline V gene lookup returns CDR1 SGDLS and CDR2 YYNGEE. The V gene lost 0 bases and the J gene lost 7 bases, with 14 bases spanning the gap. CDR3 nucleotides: TGTGCCAGCAGCGTAGCGGCAGGGTCTGGTGAGCAGTACTTC. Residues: CASSVAAGSGEQYF. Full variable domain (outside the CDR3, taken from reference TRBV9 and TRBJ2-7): DSGVTQTPKHLITATGQRVTLRCSPRSGDLSVYWYQQSLDQGLQFLIQYYNGEERAKGNILERFSAQQFPDLHSELNLSSLELGDSALYFCASSVAAGSGEQYFGPGTRLTVT.